This TCR beta chain was obtained from a study of blood T cell repertoires in COVID-19. Allocation to cohorts depended on clinical history reported by the participants. The protocol was immunoSEQ multiplex PCR, while the TCRdb copy is restricted to in-frame clones and leaves out a portion. The sample lists about 220,000 clones, roughly 85% seen once, with around 3.5% in the top ten. There are 18 residues in the CDR3. Germline V gives CDR1 SGHDT, CDR2 YYEEEE. The V gene lost 5 bases and the J gene lost 0 bases, with 18 bases spanning the gap. The source material was PBMCs or T cells enriched from blood (not recorded which). The TCR sequence derives from a woman between 40 and 50 years old with acute COVID-19. The chain carries TRBV5-6 and TRBJ2-6; no clear D gene. The chain's CDR3 is CASSKMTKASSGANVLTF. The CDR3 DNA sequence: TGTGCCAGCAGTAAAATGACAAAGGCGAGCTCTGGGGCCAACGTCCTGACTTTC.